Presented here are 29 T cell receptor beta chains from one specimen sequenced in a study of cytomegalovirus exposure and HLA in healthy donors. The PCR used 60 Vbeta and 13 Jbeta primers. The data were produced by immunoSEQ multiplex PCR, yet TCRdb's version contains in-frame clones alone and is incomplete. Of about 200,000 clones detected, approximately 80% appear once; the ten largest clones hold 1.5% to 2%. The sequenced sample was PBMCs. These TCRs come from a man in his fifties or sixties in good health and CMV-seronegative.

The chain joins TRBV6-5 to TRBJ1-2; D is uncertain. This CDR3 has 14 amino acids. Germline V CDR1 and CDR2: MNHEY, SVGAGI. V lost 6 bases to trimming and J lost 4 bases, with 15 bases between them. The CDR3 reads CASRKDSAPYGYTF. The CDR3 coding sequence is TGTGCCAGCAGAAAAGACTCTGCCCCCTATGGCTACACCTTC.

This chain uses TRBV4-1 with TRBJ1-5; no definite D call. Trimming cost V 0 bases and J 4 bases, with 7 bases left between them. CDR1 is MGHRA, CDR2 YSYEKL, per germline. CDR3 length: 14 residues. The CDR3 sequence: CASSQDSGNQPQHF. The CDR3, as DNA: TGCGCCAGCAGCCAAGATAGCGGTAATCAGCCCCAGCATTTT.

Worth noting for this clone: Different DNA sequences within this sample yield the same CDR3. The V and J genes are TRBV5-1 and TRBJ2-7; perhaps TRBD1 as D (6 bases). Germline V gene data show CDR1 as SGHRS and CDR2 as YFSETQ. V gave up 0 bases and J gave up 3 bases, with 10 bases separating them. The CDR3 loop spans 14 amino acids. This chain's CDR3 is CASSLGQGFYEQYF. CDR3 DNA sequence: TGCGCCAGCAGCTTGGGTCAGGGGTTCTACGAGCAGTACTTC. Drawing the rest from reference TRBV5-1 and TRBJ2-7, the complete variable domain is KAGVTQTPRYLIKTRGQQVTLSCSPISGHRSVSWYQQTPGQGLQFLFEYFSETQRNKGNFPGRFSGRQFSNSRSEMNVSTLELGDSALYLCASSLGQGFYEQYFGPGTRLTVT.

CDR3 nucleotides: TGTGCCAGCAGCCAAGCTCCGGGACTAGCAAGCAATGAGCAGTTCTTC. Translated, it gives CASSQAPGLASNEQFF. This chain joins TRBV7-8 and TRBJ2-1; 9 nucleotides match TRBD2. The germline gives CDR1 SGHVS, CDR2 FQNEAQ. This CDR3 has 16 amino acids. The ends lost 5 bases at V and 6 bases at J; junction bases unmatched: 11.

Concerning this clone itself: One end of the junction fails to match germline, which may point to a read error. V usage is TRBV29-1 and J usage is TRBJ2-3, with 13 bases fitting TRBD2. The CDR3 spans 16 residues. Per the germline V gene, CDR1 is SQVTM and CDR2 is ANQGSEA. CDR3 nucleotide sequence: TGCAGCGTTGAACCTGGACTAGCGGGAGAGGCAGATACGCGGTATTTT. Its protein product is CSVEPGLAGEADTRYF.

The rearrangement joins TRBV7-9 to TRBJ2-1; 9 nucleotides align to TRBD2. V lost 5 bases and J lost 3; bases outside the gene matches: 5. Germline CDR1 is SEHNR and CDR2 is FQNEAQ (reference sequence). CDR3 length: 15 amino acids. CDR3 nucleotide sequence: TGTGCCAGCAGCCCTCTAGCGGGGCTCTACAATGAGCAGTTCTTC. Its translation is CASSPLAGLYNEQFF.

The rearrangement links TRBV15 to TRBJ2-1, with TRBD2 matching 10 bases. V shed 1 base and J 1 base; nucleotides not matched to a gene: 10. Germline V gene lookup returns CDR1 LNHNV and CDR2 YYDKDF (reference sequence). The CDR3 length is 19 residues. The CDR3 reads CATSRGLAGVMGSYNEQFF. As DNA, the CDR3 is TGTGCCACCAGCAGAGGCCTAGCGGGAGTAATGGGTTCCTACAATGAGCAGTTCTTC.

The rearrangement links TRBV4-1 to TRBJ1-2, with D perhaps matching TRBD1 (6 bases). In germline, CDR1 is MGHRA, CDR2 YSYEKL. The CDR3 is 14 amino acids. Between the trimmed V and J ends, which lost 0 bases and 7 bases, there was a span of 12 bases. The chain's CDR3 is CASSQEGGASGYTF. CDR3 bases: TGCGCCAGCAGCCAAGAGGGGGGGGCTAGTGGCTACACCTTC.

The CDR3 coding sequence is TGTGCCAGCAGTGTACTAGCGGGAGGCCCACGTCGCTCCTACAATGAGCAGTTCTTC. This codes for CASSVLAGGPRRSYNEQFF. This chain uses TRBV7-6 with TRBJ2-1; 12 nucleotides match TRBD2. Trimming took 6 bases from V and 0 from J; bases not matched to a gene: 12. The germline V gene has CDR1 SGHVS and CDR2 FNYEAQ. This CDR3 has 19 residues.

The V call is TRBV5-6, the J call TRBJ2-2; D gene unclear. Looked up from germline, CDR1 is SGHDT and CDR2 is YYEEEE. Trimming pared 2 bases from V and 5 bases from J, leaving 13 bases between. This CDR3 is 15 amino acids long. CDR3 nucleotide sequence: TGTGCCAGCAGCTTTGATCTTGGCGGTACCGGGGAGCTGTTTTTT. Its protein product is CASSFDLGGTGELFF.

The CDR3 DNA sequence: TGTGCCAGCAGCGACAGGGGGCCGAACACCGGGGAGCTGTTTTTT. Translated: CASSDRGPNTGELFF. The V and J genes are TRBV7-3 and TRBJ2-2; TRBD1 matches 10 bases. Germline CDR1 and CDR2: SGHTA and FQGTGA. The CDR3 runs 15 residues. With V trimmed by 5 bases and J by 0 bases, 0 bases remained unmatched.

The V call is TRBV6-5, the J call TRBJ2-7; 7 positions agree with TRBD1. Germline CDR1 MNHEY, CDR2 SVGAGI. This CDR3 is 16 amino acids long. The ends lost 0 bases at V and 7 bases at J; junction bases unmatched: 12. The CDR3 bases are TGTGCCAGCAGTTACTCGAAATTAAGGGGGCTGAGGGAGCAGTACTTC. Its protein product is CASSYSKLRGLREQYF.

The CDR3 loop is CAATPTGLVSNEQFF. The DNA of the CDR3 is TGTGCCGCCACACCGACCGGACTAGTCTCCAATGAGCAGTTCTTC. This chain joins TRBV28 and TRBJ2-1, with 7 bases identical to TRBD2. This CDR3 contains 15 residues. Looked up from germline, CDR1 is MDHEN and CDR2 is SYDVKM. With 11 bases clipped from V and 6 bases from J, the junction kept 16 bases outside the gene matches.

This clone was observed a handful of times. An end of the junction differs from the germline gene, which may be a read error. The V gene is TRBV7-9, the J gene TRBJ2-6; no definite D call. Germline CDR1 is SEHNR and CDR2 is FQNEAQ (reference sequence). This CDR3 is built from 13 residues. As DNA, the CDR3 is TGTTCCAGCAGCCAAGCAAGGGCCAACGTCCTGACTTTC. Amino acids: CSSSQARANVLTF. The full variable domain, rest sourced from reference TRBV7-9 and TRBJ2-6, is DTGVSQNPRHKITKRGQNVTFRCDPISEHNRLYWYRQTLGQGPEFLTYFQNEAQLEKSRLLSDRFSAERPKGSFSTLEIQRTEQGDSAMYLCSSSQARANVLTFGAGSRLTVL.

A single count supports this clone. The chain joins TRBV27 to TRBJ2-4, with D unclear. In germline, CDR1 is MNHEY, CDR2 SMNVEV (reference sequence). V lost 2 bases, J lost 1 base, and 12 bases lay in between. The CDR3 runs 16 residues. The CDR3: CASSLEQPSAKNIQYF. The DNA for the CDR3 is TGTGCCAGCAGTTTAGAGCAACCGTCGGCCAAAAACATTCAGTACTTC.

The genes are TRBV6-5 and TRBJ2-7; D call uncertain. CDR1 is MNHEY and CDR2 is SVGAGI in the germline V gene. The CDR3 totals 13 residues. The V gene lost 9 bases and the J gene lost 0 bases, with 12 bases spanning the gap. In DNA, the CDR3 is TGTGCCAGTCGTGCTGAGAGCTCCTACGAGCAGTACTTC. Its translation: CASRAESSYEQYF.

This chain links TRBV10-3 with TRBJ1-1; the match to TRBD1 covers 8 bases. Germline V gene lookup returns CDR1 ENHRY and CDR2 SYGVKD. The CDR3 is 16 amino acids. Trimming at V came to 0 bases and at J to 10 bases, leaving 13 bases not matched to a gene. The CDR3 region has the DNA TGTGCCATCAGTGAGTCCTCCCGGGACAGGTTACGTGGAGCTTTCTTT. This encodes CAISESSRDRLRGAFF.

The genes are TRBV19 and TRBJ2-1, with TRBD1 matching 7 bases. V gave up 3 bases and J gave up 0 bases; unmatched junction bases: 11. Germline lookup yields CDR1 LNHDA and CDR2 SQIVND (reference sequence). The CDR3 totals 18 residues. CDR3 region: CASSIDRDHLSSYNEQFF. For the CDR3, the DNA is TGTGCCAGTAGTATCGACAGGGACCATCTGAGCTCCTACAATGAGCAGTTCTTC.

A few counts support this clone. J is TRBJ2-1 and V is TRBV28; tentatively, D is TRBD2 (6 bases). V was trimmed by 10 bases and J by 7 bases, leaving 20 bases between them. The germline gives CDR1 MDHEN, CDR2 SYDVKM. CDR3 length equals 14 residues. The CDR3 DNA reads TGTGCCACCCAATTTGGGGGGAGTGGGAATGAGCAGTTCTTC. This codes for CATQFGGSGNEQFF. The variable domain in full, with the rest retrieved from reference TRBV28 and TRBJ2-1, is DVKVTQSSRYLVKRTGEKVFLECVQDMDHENMFWYRQDPGLGLRLIYFSYDVKMKEKGDIPEGYSVSREKKERFSLILESASTNQTSMYLCATQFGGSGNEQFFGPGTRLTVL.

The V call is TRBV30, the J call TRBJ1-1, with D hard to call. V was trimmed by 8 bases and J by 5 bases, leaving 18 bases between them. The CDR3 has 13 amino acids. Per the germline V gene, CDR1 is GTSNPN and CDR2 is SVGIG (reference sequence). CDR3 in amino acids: CARRTGSGTEAFF. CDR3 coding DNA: TGTGCCCGAAGAACGGGATCGGGAACTGAAGCTTTCTTT.

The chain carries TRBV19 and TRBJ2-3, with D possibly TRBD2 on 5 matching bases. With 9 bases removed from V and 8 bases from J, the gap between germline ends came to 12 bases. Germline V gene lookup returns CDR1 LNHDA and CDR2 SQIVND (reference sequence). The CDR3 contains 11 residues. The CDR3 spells CASGGFGTQYF. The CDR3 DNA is TGTGCCAGCGGCGGGTTTGGTACGCAGTATTTT.

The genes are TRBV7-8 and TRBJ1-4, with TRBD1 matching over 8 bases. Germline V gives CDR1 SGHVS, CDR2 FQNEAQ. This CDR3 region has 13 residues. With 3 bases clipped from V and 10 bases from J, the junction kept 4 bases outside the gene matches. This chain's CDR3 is CASSLQGTGKLFF. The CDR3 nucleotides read TGTGCCAGCAGCTTGCAAGGGACAGGAAAACTGTTTTTT.

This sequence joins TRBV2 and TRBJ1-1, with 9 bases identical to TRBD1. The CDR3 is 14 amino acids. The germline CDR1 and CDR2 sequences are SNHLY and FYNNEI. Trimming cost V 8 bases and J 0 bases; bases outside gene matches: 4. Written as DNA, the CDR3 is TGTGCCAGCGACAGGGGGTGGATGAACACTGAAGCTTTCTTT. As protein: CASDRGWMNTEAFF. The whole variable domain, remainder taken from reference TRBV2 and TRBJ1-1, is EPEVTQTPSHQVTQMGQEVILRCVPISNHLYFYWYRQILGQKVEFLVSFYNNEISEKSEIFDDQFSVERPDGSNFTLKIRSTKLEDSAMYFCASDRGWMNTEAFFGQGTRLTVV.

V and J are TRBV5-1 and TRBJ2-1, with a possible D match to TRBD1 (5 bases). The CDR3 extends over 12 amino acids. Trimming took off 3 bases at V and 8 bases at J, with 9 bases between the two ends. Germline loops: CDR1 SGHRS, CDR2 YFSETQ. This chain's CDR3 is CASSWQGYEQFF. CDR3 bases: TGCGCCAGCAGCTGGCAGGGATATGAGCAGTTCTTC.

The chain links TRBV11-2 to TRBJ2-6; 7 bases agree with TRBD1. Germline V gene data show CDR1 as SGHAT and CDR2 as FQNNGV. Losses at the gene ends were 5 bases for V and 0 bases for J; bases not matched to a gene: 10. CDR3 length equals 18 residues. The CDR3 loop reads CASSPRTGKRSGANVLTF. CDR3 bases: TGTGCCAGCAGCCCCCGGACAGGCAAACGCTCTGGGGCCAACGTCCTGACTTTC.

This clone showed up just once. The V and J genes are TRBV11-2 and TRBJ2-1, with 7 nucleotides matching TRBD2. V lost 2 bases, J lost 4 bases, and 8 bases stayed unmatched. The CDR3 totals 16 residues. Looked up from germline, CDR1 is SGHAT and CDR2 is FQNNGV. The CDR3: CASSLNWASGYNEQFF. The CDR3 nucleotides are TGTGCCAGCAGCTTAAATTGGGCTAGCGGATACAATGAGCAGTTCTTC.

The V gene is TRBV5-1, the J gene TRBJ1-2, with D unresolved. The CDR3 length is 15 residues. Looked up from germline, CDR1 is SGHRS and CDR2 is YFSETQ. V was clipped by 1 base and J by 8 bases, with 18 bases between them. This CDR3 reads CASSLTDGRSGGYTF. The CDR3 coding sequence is TGCGCCAGCAGCTTGACCGATGGACGGTCGGGAGGCTACACCTTC.

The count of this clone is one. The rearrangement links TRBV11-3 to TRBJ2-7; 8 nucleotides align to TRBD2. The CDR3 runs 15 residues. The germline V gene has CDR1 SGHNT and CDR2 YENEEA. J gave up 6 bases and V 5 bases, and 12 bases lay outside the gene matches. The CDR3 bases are TGTGCCAGCAGCCCTCTTCATAGCGGGATTCTCGAGCAGTACTTC. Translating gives CASSPLHSGILEQYF.

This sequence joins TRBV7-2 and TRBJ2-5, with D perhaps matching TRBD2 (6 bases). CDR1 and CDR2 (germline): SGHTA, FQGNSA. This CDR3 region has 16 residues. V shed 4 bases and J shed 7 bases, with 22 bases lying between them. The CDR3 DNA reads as TGTGCCAGCAGCTCACGAGCAGGGACTTTGTGGGGGACCCAGTACTTC. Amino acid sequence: CASSSRAGTLWGTQYF.